This T cell receptor beta chain was profiled in a study of a mutant IDH1 vaccine in newly diagnosed glioma. Study as a whole: Vaccination began 4-6 weeks post radiotherapy alone, or with temozolomide cycles. Treated patients had a mean age of roughly 44 years and a sex split that was around 60% male and 37.5% female. Patients got radiotherapy, temozolomide, or both beforehand, and most got both.

Trimming removed 0 bases from V and 2 bases from J, with 8 bases in between. This CDR3 contains 15 residues. Germline V gene sequence: CDR1 SGHNT, CDR2 YYREEE (reference sequence). On this clone: Its antigen remains unidentified.

The table came from immunoSEQ multiplex PCR; TCRdb's copy has only in-frame clones and leaves some out. Of more than 40,000 clones listed, over 75% are singletons. Time point reported: week 5, during vaccination. Doses consisted of 300 ug of mutant IDH1 20-mer peptide each, paired with topical imiquimod. Sequencing used PBMCs, obtained from a glioma patient whose treatment included an IDH1 peptide vaccine. This sequence joins TRBV5-4 and TRBJ2-2; no reliable D call. This TCR came from a woman in her thirties or forties with glioma. CDR3 region: CASSLGTRNTGELFF. Here the CDR3 DNA reads TGTGCCAGCAGCTTGGGTACTCGAAACACCGGGGAGCTGTTTTTT. The full variable domain, rest sourced from reference TRBV5-4 and TRBJ2-2, is ETGVTQSPTHLIKTRGQQVTLRCSSQSGHNTVSWYQQALGQGPQFIFQYYREEENGRGNFPPRFSGLQFPNYSSELNVNALELDDSALYLCASSLGTRNTGELFFGEGSRLTVL.